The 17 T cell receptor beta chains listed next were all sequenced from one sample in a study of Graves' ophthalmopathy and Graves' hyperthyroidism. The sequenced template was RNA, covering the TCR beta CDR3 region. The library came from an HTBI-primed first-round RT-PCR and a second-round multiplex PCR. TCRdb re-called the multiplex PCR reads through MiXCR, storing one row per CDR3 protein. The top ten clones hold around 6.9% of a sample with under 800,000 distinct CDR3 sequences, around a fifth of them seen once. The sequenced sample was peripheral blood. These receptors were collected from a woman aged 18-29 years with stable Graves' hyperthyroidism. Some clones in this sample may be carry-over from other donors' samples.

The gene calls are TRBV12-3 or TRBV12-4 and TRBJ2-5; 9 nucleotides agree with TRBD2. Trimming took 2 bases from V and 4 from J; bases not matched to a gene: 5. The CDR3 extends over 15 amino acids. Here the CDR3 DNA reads TGTGCCAGCAGTTTAAGGGCGGGGGGGCCAGAGACCCAGTACTTC. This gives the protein CASSLRAGGPETQYF.

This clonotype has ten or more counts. The CDR3 here is CASSESRHVYEQYF. CDR3 in DNA: TGCGCCAGCAGTGAGTCACGACACGTATACGAGCAGTACTTC. V usage is TRBV10-1 and J usage is TRBJ2-7; no clear D. This CDR3 has 14 residues. CDR1 and CDR2 from the germline V gene are WNHNN and SYGVQD (reference sequence). V was trimmed by 0 bases and J by 4 bases, leaving 10 bases between them.

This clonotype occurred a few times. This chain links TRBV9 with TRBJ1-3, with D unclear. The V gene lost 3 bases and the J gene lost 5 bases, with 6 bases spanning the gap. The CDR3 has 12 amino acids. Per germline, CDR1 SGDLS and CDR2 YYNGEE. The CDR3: CASSDSRNTIYF. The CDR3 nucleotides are TGTGCCAGCAGCGACAGCAGAAACACCATATATTTT. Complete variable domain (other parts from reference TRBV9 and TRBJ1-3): DSGVTQTPKHLITATGQRVTLRCSPRSGDLSVYWYQQSLDQGLQFLIQYYNGEERAKGNILERFSAQQFPDLHSELNLSSLELGDSALYFCASSDSRNTIYFGEGSWLTVV.

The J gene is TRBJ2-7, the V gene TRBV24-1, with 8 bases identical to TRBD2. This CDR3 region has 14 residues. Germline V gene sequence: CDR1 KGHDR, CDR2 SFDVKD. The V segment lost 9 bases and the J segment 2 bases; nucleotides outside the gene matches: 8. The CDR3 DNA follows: TGTGCCACCGCGGGGGGAGGAAACCCCTACGAGCAGTACTTC. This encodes CATAGGGNPYEQYF.

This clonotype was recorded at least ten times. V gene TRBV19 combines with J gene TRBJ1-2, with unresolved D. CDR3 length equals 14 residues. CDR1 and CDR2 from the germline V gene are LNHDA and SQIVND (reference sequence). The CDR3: CAPGRSILNGGYTF. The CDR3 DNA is TGTGCTCCTGGCAGGAGCATTCTTAACGGGGGCTACACCTTC.

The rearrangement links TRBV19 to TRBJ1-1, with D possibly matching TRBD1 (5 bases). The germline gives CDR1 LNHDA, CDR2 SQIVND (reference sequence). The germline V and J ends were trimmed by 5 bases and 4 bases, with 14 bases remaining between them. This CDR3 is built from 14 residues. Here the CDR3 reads CASSSTWQGTEAFF. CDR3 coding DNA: TGTGCCAGTAGTTCGACTTGGCAGGGCACTGAAGCTTTCTTT.

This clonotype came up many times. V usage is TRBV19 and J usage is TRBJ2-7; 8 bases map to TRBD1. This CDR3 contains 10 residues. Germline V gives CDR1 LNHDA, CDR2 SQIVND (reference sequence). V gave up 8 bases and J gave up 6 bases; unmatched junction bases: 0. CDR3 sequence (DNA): TGTGCCAGTGGGACAGGCGAGCAGTACTTC. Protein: CASGTGEQYF.

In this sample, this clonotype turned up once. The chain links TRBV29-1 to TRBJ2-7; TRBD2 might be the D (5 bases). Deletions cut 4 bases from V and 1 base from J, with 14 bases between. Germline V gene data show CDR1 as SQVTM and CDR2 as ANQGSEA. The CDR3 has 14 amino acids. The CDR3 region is CSVAGGVSSYEQYF. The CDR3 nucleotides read TGCAGCGTTGCTGGAGGTGTGTCTTCCTACGAGCAGTACTTC.

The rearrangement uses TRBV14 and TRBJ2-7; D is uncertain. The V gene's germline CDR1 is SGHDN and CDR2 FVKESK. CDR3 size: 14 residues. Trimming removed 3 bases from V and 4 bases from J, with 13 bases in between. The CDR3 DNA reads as TGTGCCAGCAGCCAGGGATCGTGGCGGTACGAGCAGTACTTC. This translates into CASSQGSWRYEQYF.

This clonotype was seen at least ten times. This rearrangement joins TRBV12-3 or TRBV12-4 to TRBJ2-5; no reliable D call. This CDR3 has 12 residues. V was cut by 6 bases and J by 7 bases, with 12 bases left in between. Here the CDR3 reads CASSNPHMTQYF. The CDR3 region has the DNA TGTGCCAGCAGCAACCCCCACATGACCCAGTACTTC.

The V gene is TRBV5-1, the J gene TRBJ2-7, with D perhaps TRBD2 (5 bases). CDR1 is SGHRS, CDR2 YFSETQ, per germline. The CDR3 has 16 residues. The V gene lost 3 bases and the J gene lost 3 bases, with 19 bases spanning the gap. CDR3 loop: CASSYHRVSANYEQYF. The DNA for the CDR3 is TGCGCCAGCAGCTATCATCGGGTTAGCGCTAACTACGAGCAGTACTTC. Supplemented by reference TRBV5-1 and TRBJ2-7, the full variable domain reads KAGVTQTPRYLIKTRGQQVTLSCSPISGHRSVSWYQQTPGQGLQFLFEYFSETQRNKGNFPGRFSGRQFSNSRSEMNVSTLELGDSALYLCASSYHRVSANYEQYFGPGTRLTVT.

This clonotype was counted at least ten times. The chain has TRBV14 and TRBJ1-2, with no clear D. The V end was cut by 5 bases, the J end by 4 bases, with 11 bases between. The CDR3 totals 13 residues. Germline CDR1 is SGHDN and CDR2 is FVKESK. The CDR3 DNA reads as TGTGCCAGCAGCAGAGACGCGAGCTATGGCTACACCTTC. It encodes CASSRDASYGYTF.

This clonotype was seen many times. For the CDR3, the DNA is TGCAGTGCTAGAGATGAGGGCTCAGGCAGGCCCCAGCATTTT. This encodes CSARDEGSGRPQHF. This sequence joins TRBV20-1 and TRBJ1-5; no definite D call. Trimming removed 0 bases at V and 9 bases at J, with 15 bases between. Germline V gives CDR1 DFQATT, CDR2 SNEGSKA (reference sequence). This CDR3 region has 14 residues.

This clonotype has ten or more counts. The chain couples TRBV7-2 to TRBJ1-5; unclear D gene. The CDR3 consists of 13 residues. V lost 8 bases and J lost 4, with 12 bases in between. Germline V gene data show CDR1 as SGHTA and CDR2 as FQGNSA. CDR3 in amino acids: CASRRAVNQPQHF. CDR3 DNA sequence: TGTGCCAGCCGGAGGGCAGTAAATCAGCCCCAGCATTTT. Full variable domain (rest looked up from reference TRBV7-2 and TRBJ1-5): GAGVSQSPSNKVTEKGKDVELRCDPISGHTALYWYRQSLGQGLEFLIYFQGNSAPDKSGLPSDRFSAERTGGSVSTLTIQRTQQEDSAVYLCASRRAVNQPQHFGDGTRLSIL.

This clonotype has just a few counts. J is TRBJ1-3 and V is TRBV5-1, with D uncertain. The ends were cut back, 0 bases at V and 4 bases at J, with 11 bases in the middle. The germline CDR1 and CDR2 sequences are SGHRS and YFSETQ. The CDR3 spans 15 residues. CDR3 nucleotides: TGCGCCAGCAGCTTGGAGGTTACTGCGGGAAACACCATATATTTT. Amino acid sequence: CASSLEVTAGNTIYF.

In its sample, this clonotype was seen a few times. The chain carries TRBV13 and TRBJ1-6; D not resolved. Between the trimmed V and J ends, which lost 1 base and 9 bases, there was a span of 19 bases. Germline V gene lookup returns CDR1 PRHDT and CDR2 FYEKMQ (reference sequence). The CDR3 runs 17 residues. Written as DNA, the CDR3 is TGTGCCAGCAGCTTAGCCCCCGGCGGGCCCGGGATTTCACCCCTCCACTTT. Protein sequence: CASSLAPGGPGISPLHF.

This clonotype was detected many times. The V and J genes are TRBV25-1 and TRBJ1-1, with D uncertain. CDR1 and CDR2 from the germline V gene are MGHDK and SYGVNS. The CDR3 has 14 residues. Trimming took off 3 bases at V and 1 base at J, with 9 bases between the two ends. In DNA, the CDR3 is TGTGCCAGCAGTGAGTATGCAGAGAACACTGAAGCTTTCTTT. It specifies CASSEYAENTEAFF.